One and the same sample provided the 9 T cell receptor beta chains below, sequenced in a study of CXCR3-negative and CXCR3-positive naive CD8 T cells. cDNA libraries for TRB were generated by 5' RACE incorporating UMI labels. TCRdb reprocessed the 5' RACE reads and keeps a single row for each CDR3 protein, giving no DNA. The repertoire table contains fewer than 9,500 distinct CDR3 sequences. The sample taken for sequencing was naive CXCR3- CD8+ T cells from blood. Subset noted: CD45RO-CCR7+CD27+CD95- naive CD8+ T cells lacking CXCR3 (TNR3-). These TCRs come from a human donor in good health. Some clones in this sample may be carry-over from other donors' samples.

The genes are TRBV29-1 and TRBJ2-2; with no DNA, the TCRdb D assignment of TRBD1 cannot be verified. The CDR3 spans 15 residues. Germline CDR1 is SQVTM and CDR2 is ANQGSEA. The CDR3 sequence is CSVEVGAANTGELFF.

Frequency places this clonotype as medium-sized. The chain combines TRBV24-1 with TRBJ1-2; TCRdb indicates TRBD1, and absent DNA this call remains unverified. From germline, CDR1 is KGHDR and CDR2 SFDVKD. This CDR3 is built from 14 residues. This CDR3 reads CATSGPGQTYGYTF.

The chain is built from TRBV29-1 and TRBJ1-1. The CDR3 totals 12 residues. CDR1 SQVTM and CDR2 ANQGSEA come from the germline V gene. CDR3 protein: CSVLGRGVEAFF.

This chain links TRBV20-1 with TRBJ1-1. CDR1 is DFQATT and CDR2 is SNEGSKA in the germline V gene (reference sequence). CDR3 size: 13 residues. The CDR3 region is CSARKSPYTEAFF.

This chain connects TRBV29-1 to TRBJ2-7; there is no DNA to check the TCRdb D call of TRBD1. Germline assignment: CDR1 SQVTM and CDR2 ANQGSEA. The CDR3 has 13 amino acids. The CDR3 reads CSVEETGGAEQYF.

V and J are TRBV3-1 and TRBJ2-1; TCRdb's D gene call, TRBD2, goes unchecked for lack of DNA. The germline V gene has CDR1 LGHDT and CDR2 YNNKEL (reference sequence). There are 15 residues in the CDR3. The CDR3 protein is CASSPRWGGRNEQFF.

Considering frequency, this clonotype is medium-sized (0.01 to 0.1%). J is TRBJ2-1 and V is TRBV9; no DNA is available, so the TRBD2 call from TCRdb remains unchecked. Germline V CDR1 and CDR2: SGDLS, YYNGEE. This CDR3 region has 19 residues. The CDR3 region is CASSPGGWTSGRAQTVQFF.

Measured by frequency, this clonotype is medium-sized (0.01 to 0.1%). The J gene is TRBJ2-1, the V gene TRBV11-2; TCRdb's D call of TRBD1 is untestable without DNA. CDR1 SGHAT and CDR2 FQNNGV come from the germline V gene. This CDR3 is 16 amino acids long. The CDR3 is CASSLDSQGEDNEQFF.

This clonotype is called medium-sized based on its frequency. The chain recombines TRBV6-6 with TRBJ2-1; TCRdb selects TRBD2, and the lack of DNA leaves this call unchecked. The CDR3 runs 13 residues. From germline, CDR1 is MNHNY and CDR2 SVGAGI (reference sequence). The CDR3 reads CASNLATYNEQFF.